Detailed here is one TCR beta chain. Its target is unknown. The sample comes from a study of T cell responses to AZD1222 COVID-19 vaccine. Overall study results and limits: The study sampled repertoires only after the peak T cell response. Baseline testing showed seropositivity in only a handful of AZD1222 recipients. Donors in the cohort were predominantly white British and more often female, and clonal diversity was possibly underestimated.

The CDR3 contains 17 residues. The germline CDR1 and CDR2 sequences are MDHEN and SYDVKM. Trimming took 2 bases from V and 5 from J; bases not matched to a gene: 12. The assay was immunoSEQ multiplex PCR, and TCRdb's table has in-frame clones only and misses some. The table has 200,000 to 300,000 clones, over 85% seen once. This clonotype was sampled from an adult in good health. The chain uses TRBV28 and TRBJ1-5, with 7 bases aligning to TRBD1. The sequences come from peripheral blood, collected on day 0 of AZD1222 vaccination. CDR3 coding DNA: TGTGCCAGCAGTTTAGGGCTCGGGACAGTGGGATATCAGCCCCAGCATTTT. Its protein is CASSLGLGTVGYQPQHF.